The T cell receptor beta chain described here comes from a study of identifying expanded T cells in peripheral blood. General study points: Across healthy donors, higher total template counts meant significantly greater roughly 2-week count variance. About 1.2 clones differed between technical replicates, versus approximately 17 and 20 over time.

V lost 0 bases to trimming and J lost 0 bases, with 6 bases between them. The germline gives CDR1 MNHEY, CDR2 SMNVEV (reference sequence). The CDR3 covers 14 residues. The table came from immunoSEQ multiplex PCR; TCRdb's copy has only in-frame clones and leaves some out. The top ten clones hold about 15% of a sample with about 52,000 clones, around 82% of them seen once. With respect to this clone: Its antigen is unidentified.

During the collection period, no donor immune events like infections were recorded. Source material: blood. The sequence was collected from a person aged 18 to 70 in good health. The chain uses TRBV27 and TRBJ2-7; D gene ambiguous. Here the CDR3 reads CASSLSRNSYEQYF. The CDR3 DNA reads as TGTGCCAGCAGTTTATCACGGAACTCCTACGAGCAGTACTTC.